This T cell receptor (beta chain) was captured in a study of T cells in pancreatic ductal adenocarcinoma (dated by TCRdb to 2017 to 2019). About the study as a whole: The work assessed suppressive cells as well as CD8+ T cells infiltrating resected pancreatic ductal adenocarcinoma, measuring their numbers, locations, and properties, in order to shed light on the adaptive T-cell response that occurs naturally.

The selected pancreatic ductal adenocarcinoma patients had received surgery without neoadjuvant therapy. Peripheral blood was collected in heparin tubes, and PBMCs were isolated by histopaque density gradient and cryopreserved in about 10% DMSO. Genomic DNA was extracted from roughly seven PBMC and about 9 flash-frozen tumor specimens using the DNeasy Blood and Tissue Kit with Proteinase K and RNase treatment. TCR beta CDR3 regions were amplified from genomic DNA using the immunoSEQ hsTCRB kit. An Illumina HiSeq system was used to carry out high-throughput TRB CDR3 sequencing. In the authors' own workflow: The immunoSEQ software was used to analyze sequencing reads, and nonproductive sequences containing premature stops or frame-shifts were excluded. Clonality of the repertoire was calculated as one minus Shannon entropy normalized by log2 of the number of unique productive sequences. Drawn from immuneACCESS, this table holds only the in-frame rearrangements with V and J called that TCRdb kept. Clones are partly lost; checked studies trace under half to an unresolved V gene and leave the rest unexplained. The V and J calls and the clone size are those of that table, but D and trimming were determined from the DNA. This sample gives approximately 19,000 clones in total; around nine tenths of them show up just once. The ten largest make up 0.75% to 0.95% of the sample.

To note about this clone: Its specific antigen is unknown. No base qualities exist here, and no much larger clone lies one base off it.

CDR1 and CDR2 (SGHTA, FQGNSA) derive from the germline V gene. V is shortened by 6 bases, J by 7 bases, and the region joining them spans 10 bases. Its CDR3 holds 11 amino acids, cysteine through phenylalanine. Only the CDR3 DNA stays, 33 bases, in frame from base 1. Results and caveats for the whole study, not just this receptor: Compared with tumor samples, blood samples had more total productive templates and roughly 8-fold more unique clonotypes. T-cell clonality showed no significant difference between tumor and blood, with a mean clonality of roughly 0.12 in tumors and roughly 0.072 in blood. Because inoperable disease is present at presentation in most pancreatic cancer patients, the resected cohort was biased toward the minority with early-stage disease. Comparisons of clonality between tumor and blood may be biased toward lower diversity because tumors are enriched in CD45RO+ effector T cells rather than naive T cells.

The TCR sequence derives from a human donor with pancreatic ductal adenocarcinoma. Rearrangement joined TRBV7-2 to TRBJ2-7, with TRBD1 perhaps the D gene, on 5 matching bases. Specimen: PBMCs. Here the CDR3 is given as CASRGDREQYF. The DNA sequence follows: TGTGCCAGCAGAGGGGATCGTGAGCAGTACTTC.